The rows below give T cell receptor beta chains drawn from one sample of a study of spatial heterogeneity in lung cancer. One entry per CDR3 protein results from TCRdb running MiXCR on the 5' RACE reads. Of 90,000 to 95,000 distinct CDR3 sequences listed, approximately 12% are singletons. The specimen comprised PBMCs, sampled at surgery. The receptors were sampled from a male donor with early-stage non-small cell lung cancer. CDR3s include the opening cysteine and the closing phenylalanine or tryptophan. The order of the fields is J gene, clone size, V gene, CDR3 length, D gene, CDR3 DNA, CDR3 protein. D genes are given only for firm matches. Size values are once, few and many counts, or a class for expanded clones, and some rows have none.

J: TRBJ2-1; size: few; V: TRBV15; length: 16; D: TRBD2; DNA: TGTGCCACCGTCATGGGGGGGAGAGGCTCCTACAATGAGCAGTTCTTC; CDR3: CATVMGGRGSYNEQFF
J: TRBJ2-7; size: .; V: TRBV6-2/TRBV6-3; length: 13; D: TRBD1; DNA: TGTGCCACGGGACAGGGCGTTTCCTACGAGCAGTACTTC; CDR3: CATGQGVSYEQYF
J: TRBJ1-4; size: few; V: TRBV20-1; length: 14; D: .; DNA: TGCAGTGCTAGAGAGGGAGGGGACCACGAAAAACTGTTTTTT; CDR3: CSAREGGDHEKLFF
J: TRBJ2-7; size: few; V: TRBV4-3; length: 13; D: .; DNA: TGCGCCAGCAGCCTACAGGGTCCGGGCGAGCAGTACTTC; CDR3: CASSLQGPGEQYF
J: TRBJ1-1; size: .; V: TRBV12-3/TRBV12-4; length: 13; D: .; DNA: TGTGCCAGCAGTTCCTGGACGAACACTGAAGCTTTCTTT; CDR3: CASSSWTNTEAFF
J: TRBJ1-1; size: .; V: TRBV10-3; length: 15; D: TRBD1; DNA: TGTGCCATCAGTACGGACAGGGGTGTGAACGCTGAAGCTTTCTTT; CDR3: CAISTDRGVNAEAFF
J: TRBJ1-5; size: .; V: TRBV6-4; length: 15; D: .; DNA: TGTGCCAGCAGTGAGACGGGAGTAGGAAATCAGCCCCAGCATTTT; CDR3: CASSETGVGNQPQHF
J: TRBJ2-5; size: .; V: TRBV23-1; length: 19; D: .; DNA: TGCGCCAGCAGTCAATCGTGGAGGGGTTCTTCCCCCCACCAAGAGACCCAGTACTTC; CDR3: CASSQSWRGSSPHQETQYF
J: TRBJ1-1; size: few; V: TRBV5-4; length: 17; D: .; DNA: TGTGCCAGCAGCTTGCGGTTACAGGTTGCAATGGGCACTGAAGCTTTCTTT; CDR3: CASSLRLQVAMGTEAFF
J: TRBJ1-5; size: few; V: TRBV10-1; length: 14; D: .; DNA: TGCGCCGGCATGACAGTCTATAGCAATCAGCCCCAGCATTTT; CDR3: CAGMTVYSNQPQHF
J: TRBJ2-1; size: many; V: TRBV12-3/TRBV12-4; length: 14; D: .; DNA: TGTGCCAGCAGTCCCGCGGCAGTCTACAATGAGCAGTTCTTC; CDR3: CASSPAAVYNEQFF
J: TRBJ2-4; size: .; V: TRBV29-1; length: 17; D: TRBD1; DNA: TGCAGCGCCGTCGGACAGGGGGCTGAGCTCACCAAAAACATTCAGTACTTC; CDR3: CSAVGQGAELTKNIQYF
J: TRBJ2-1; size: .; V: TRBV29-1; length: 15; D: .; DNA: TGCAGCGCCGACCCTCAGGGGGGGCCGATCAATGAGCAGTTCTTC; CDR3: CSADPQGGPINEQFF
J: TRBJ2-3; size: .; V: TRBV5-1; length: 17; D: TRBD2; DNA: TGCGCCAGCAGCCAGGGGACTAGCATCCCCAGCACAGATACGCAGTATTTT; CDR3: CASSQGTSIPSTDTQYF
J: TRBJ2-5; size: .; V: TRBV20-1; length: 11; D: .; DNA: TGCAGTGCCTTAGCTGGTGAGACCCAGTACTTC; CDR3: CSALAGETQYF
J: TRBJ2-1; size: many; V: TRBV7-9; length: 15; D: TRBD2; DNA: TGTGCCAGCAGCTTACGCGGGGGATCCTACAATGAGCAGTTCTTC; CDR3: CASSLRGGSYNEQFF
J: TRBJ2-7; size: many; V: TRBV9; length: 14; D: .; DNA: TGTGCCAGCAGCGTAGAAAGGACAACCTACGAGCAGTACTTC; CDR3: CASSVERTTYEQYF
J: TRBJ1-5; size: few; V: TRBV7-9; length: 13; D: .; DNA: TGTGCCTCTACCTTGGGTGGCAATCAGCCCCAGCATTTT; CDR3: CASTLGGNQPQHF
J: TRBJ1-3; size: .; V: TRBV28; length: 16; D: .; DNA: TGTGCCAGCAGTACCAAATCGGACAGCTCTGGAAACACCATATATTTT; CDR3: CASSTKSDSSGNTIYF
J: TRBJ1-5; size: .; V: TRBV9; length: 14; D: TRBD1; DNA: TGTGCCAGCAGCGTAGGAAGGGGGCTTGAGCCCCAGCATTTT; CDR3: CASSVGRGLEPQHF
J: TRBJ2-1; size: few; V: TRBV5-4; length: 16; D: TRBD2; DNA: TGTGCCAGCAAAGGGACTAGCGGGTATTCCTACAATGAGCAGTTCTTC; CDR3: CASKGTSGYSYNEQFF
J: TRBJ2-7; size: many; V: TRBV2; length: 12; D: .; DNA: TGTGCCAGCGAAGCATCGGGGTACGAGCAGTACTTC; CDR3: CASEASGYEQYF
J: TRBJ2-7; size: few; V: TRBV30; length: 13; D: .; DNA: TGTGCCTGGACGACCGTGTCCTCGGGCGAGCAGTACTTC; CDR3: CAWTTVSSGEQYF
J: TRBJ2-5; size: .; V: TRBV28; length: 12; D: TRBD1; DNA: TGTGCCAGCAAGGACAGGGGAGAGACCCAGTACTTC; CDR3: CASKDRGETQYF
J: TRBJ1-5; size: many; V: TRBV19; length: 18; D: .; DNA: TGTGCCAGTAGCCACGGACAGTCCCTCGTTGATTCCAATCAGCCCCAGCATTTT; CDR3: CASSHGQSLVDSNQPQHF
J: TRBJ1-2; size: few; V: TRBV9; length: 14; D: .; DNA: TGTGCCAGCAGCGTAGCTGGGCAGGGCTACGGCTACACCTTC; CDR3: CASSVAGQGYGYTF
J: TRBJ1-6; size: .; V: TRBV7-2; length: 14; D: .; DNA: TGTGCCAGCAGCTTAGGGCCGAGTAATTCACCCCTCCACTTT; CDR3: CASSLGPSNSPLHF
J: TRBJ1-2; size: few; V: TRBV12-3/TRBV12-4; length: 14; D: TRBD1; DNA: TGTGCCAGCAGTCAGTTTACAGGGGTGGATGGCTACACCTTC; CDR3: CASSQFTGVDGYTF
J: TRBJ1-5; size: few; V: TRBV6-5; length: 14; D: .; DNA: TGTGCCAGCGGACCCGGGGAATTAGGTCAGCCCCAGCATTTT; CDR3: CASGPGELGQPQHF
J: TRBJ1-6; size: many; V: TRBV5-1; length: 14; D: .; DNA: TGCGCCAGCAGAATCGACCGGGACGGGCTGTCCCTCCACTTT; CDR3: CASRIDRDGLSLHF
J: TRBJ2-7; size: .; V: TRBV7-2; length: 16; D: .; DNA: TGTGCCAGCAGCTTATCATTGGCATGGGATTACTACGAGCAGTACTTC; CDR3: CASSLSLAWDYYEQYF
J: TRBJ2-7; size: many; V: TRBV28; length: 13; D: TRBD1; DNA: TGTGCCAGCAGTTGGGGGGACAGGGGCCCCCAGTACTTC; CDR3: CASSWGDRGPQYF
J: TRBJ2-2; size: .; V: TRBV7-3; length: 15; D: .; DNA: TGTGCCAGCAGCTTAGATCACGGTCGAACCGGGGAGCTGTTTTTT; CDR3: CASSLDHGRTGELFF
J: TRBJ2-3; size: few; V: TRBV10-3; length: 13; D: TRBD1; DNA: TGTGCCATCAGTGGACAGGGATCGGATACGCAGTATTTT; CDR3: CAISGQGSDTQYF
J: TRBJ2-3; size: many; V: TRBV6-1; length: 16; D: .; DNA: TGTGCCAGCAGTGAAGGGAGGCCAACTAGCACAGATACGCAGTATTTT; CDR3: CASSEGRPTSTDTQYF
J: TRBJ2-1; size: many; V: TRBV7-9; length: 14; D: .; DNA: TGTGCCAGCAGCTTGACAGACGGTGACAATGAGCAGTTCTTC; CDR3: CASSLTDGDNEQFF
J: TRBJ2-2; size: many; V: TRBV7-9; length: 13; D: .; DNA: TGTGCCAGCAGCTTAGATTTGGCCGGGGAGCTGTTTTTT; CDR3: CASSLDLAGELFF
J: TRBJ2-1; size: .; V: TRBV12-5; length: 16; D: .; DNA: TGTGCTAGTGGACCGGACCCTCGTCCCTCCTACAATGAGCAGTTCTTC; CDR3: CASGPDPRPSYNEQFF
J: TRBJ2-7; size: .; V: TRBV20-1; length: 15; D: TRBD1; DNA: TGCAGTGCTAGAGATTCGGGGACAGGGTCGTCCGAGCAGTACTTC; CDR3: CSARDSGTGSSEQYF
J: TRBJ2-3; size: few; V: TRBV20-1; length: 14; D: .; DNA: TGCAGTGCTAGAGGGGTTTTGGGGACAGATACGCAGTATTTT; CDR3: CSARGVLGTDTQYF
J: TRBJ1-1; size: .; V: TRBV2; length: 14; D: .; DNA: TGTGCCAGCAATCCAACAGGGTCGACCACTGAAGCTTTCTTT; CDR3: CASNPTGSTTEAFF
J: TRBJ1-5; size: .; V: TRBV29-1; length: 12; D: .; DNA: TGCAGCGTTGGGTCTGGCAATCAGCCCCAGCATTTT; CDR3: CSVGSGNQPQHF
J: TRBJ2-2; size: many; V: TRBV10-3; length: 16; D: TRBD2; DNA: TGTGCCATCAGTGAGTCGGGAGGGGCGAACACCGGGGAGCTGTTTTTT; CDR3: CAISESGGANTGELFF
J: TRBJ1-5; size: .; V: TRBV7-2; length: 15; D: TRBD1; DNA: TGTGCCAGCAGCGGGAGGACAGGGCGGGATCAGCCCCAGCATTTT; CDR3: CASSGRTGRDQPQHF
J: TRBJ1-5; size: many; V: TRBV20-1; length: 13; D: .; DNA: TGCAGTGCTAGGACAGGACTGCCTCAGCCCCAGCATTTT; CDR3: CSARTGLPQPQHF
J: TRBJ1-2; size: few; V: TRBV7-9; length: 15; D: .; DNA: TGTGCCAGCAGCTTATGGCAGGGGCGAAACTATGGCTACACCTTC; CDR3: CASSLWQGRNYGYTF
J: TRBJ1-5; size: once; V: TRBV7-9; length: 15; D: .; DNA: TGTGCCAGCAGCTCCGGAGGGACGGACAATCAGCCCCAGCATTTT; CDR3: CASSSGGTDNQPQHF
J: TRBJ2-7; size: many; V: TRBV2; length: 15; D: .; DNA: TGTGCCAGCTTACTACAGGGAGGGCTTTCCTACGAGCAGTACTTC; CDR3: CASLLQGGLSYEQYF
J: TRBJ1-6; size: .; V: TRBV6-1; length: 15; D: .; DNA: TGTGCCAGCAGTGAACTCCCGACGGTTAATTCACCCCTCCACTTT; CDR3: CASSELPTVNSPLHF
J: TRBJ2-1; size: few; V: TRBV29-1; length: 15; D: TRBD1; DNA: TGCAGCGCCGAACGGACAGGGAGGTCCTACAATGAGCAGTTCTTC; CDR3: CSAERTGRSYNEQFF
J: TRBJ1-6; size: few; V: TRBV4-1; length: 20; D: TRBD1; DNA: TGCGCCAGCAGCCCTTCGACAGGGGGGAGAAGGAGCTCCTATAATTCACCCCTCCACTTT; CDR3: CASSPSTGGRRSSYNSPLHF
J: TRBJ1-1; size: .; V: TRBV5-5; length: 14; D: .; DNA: TGTGCCAGCAGCTTTGTACAGGTCGGTGTGAAAGCTTTCTTT; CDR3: CASSFVQVGVKAFF
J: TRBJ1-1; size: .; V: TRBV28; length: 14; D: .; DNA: TGTGCCAGCAGTTTGTTCAGGGCGGGGACTGAAGCTTTCTTT; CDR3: CASSLFRAGTEAFF
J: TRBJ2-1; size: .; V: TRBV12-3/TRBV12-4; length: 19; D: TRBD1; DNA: TGTGCCAGCAGTTTATTTGGACAGGGCGGTTCGGGACATTACAATGAGCAGTTCTTC; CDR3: CASSLFGQGGSGHYNEQFF